This T cell receptor beta chain was sequenced in a study of radiotherapy plus CTLA-4 blockade in lung cancer. Whole-study results and caveats: Alongside interferon-beta, early blood T cell clone dynamics were reportedly the best predictor of response.

Germline values: CDR1 MGHRA, CDR2 YSYEKL. CDR3 length: 16 amino acids. Libraries were prepared by immunoSEQ multiplex PCR; TCRdb keeps only in-frame clonotypes and omits some of them. The sample holds tens of thousands of clones, approximately 76% seen once. A single count supports this clone. Its antigen is unknown. V gene TRBV4-1 combines with J gene TRBJ2-5; 8 bases line up with TRBD2. With the DNA end fitting TRBJ2-7 better, the J assignment may be wrong. The sequence was obtained from a human donor with non-small cell lung cancer who had a complete response to radiotherapy plus ipilimumab. Sequencing was performed on peripheral blood, taken from a patient treated with radiotherapy plus ipilimumab. CDR3 in amino acids: CASSQVMRGVEGEQYF. In nucleotides, the CDR3 is TGCGCCAGCAGCCAAGTAATGCGGGGGGTTGAGGGCGAGCAGTACTTC.